This TCR beta chain originates from a study of blood T cell repertoires in COVID-19. About the research overall: Acute and convalescent COVID-19 samples came from the United States, Italy and Spain. Nucleic acid was either cDNA or gDNA, and it came from T cells, B-cell-depleted T cells, or PBMCs.

CDR1 is MNHEY, CDR2 SVGAGI, per germline. The CDR3 covers 15 residues. V was clipped by 6 bases and J by 6 bases; unmatched bases: 9. Under the authors' procedure: By means of reference gene primer amplification, nucleated cell counts were estimated. Method: immunoSEQ multiplex PCR; TCRdb's copy keeps in-frame clones and lacks some. The DNA was the basis for D and trimming; V, J and clone size are from that table. Of about 88,000 clones in the sample, 75% to 90% were seen once. The rearrangement uses TRBV6-5 and TRBJ1-5; 9 nucleotides agree with TRBD1. The sequence came from a male donor with acute or convalescent COVID-19. Sequencing was done on a sample of peripheral blood. This chain's CDR3 is CASSPTGQGIQPQHF. The CDR3 DNA reads as TGTGCCAGCAGCCCGACGGGACAGGGAATTCAGCCCCAGCATTTT.